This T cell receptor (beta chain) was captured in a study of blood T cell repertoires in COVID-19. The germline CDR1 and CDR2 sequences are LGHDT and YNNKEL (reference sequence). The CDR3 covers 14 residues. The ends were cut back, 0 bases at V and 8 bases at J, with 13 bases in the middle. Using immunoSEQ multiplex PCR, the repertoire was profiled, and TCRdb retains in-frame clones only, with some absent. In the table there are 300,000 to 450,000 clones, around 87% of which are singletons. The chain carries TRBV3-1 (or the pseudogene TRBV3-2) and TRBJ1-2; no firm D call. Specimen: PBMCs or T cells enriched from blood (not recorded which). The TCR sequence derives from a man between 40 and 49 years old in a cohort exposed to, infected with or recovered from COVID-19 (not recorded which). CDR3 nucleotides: TGTGCCAGCAGCCAAGAGGCGGCTTCGGGGGGCTACACCTTC. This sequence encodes CASSQEAASGGYTF.